Each of the 8 T cell receptor beta chains below was sequenced from the same sample in a study of cytomegalovirus exposure and HLA in healthy donors. PCR amplification relied on 60 Vbeta primers (plus 13 Jbeta primers). TCRdb's table, derived via immunoSEQ multiplex PCR, lists solely in-frame clones and lacks some. This table has 150,000 to 200,000 clones, roughly 79% appearing once. Sequencing was performed on PBMCs. These receptors came from a young woman in good health and CMV-seropositive.

V and J are TRBV11-2 and TRBJ2-2, with no clear D. Trimming took 2 bases from V and 1 from J, leaving 5 bases between them. Germline V gives CDR1 SGHAT, CDR2 FQNNGV. The CDR3 loop spans 14 amino acids. Here the CDR3 DNA reads TGTGCCAGCAGCTTACGACAGAACACCGGGGAGCTGTTTTTT. This gives the protein CASSLRQNTGELFF.

The chain combines TRBV4-1 with TRBJ1-4, with D hard to call. The germline CDR1 and CDR2 sequences are MGHRA and YSYEKL. The CDR3 length is 13 residues. Trimming removed 1 base at V and 6 bases at J, with 6 bases between. CDR3 nucleotides: TGCGCCAGCAGCCAAGTCGAGGATGAAAAACTGTTTTTT. Translated, it gives CASSQVEDEKLFF.

The rearrangement joins TRBV5-1 to TRBJ2-5, with 11 nucleotides matching TRBD1. V was pared by 2 bases and J by 3 bases, with 3 bases of the junction left unmatched. The germline gives CDR1 SGHRS, CDR2 YFSETQ. The CDR3 is 15 residues long. This chain's CDR3 is CASSFGTGGEETQYF. The CDR3 DNA reads TGCGCCAGCAGCTTCGGGACAGGGGGGGAAGAGACCCAGTACTTC.

Regarding this clone: Germline and junction disagree at one end, which may indicate a read error. The rearrangement uses TRBV5-1 and TRBJ2-1; 8 bases fit TRBD2. Germline V gives CDR1 SGHRS, CDR2 YFSETQ. CDR3 length: 19 amino acids. CDR3 bases: TGCACCAGCAGCCAAGCTGCGTTCGTTCGCGGGGGGAACACAAATGAGCAGTTCTTC. Amino acid sequence: CTSSQAAFVRGGNTNEQFF.

This clone was observed a few times. This CDR3 is CASSYARVNQPQHF. The CDR3 DNA is TGTGCCAGCAGTTACGCCCGGGTTAATCAGCCCCAGCATTTT. The chain has TRBV6-5 and TRBJ1-5; D not certain. Germline values: CDR1 MNHEY, CDR2 SVGAGI. This CDR3 spans 14 amino acids. V shed 2 bases and J shed 4 bases, with 9 bases lying between them.

This sequence joins TRBV18 and TRBJ2-7, with 9 bases fitting TRBD1. The germline V gene encodes CDR1 KGHSH and CDR2 LQKENI. Trimming took 4 bases from V and 5 from J; bases not matched to a gene: 15. The CDR3 consists of 17 residues. CDR3 bases: TGTGCCAGCTCACGAGTCCTACTCCGGGACAGGGACCACGAGCAGTACTTC. It is translated as CASSRVLLRDRDHEQYF.

This chain joins TRBV5-6 and TRBJ1-5, with a tentative D call TRBD1 (5 bases). This CDR3 has 13 residues. Germline V lookup: CDR1 SGHDT, CDR2 YYEEEE. V was cut by 7 bases and J by 6 bases, with 14 bases left in between. The CDR3 sequence: CASGYQGAQPQHF. The DNA of the CDR3 is TGTGCCAGCGGTTACCAGGGTGCTCAGCCCCAGCATTTT.

The chain recombines TRBV19 with TRBJ2-3, with 8 bases that match TRBD2. Germline V gene data show CDR1 as LNHDA and CDR2 as SQIVND (reference sequence). CDR3 size: 14 residues. V dropped 6 bases and J dropped 5; count of bases not matched to a gene: 7. CDR3 coding DNA: TGTGCCAGTAGCACAACGGGGGGGAAAGATACGCAGTATTTT. Residues: CASSTTGGKDTQYF.